This entry concerns a single TCR beta chain. Its antigen is still unknown. Mouse gene names and germline throughout. The read finishes 1 residue shy of the CDR3 end, and the germline J gene is used to complete it. The V and J ends lost 2 bases and 5 bases, in that order; junction bases with no gene match: 5. Germline-derived CDR1 and CDR2 are NNHNN and SYGAGS (reference sequence). CDR3 length: 14 residues. Measured with immunoSEQ multiplex PCR; TCRdb has only the in-frame clones, and not every one. The data contain some 48,000 clones, about three quarters of them singletons. These data originate in a study of tissue T cells after allogeneic stem cell transplantation. General study results and limits: Few T cell clones were shared across patients, but motif clusters showed tissue-specific shared signatures. Tissue-detected TCR repertoire was only partly captured by blood and spleen T cells. TCR repertoires tracked anatomic similarity, regardless of disease or transplant status.

Sequencing was performed on sorted cells pooled from one or two spleens. J is TRBJ2-7 and V is TRBV13-2, with 9 bases lining up with TRBD1. This TCR derives from a pool of C57BL/6 mice in good health. CDR3 bases read: TGTGCCAGCGGTGAGGGACAGGGAGGTGATGAACAGTAC. Protein product: CASGEGQGGDEQY. The whole CDR3 sequence reads CASGEGQGGDEQYF.